The 6 T cell receptor beta chains below all came from one sample that was sequenced in a study of tumor-infiltrating lymphocytes in primary liver carcinoma. Blood RNA originated from unsorted whole blood, with germline DNA additionally extracted. A primer matching the constant region was used to make TCR beta cDNA from around 460 ng of total RNA. Nested multiplex PCR, run for three rounds with slightly modified ARM-PCR, yielded TCR beta libraries. Amplification in the first two PCR rounds was performed using TRBV1-TRBV30 forward primers and a C-beta reverse primer for 10 cycles each. TCRdb passed the multiplex PCR reads through MiXCR, listing each CDR3 protein once. The sample carries fewer than 400,000 distinct CDR3 sequences, more than 55% recorded once. Sequencing was carried out using peripheral blood. Every receptor here comes from a young woman with primary liver carcinoma and hepatitis B virus infection.

This clonotype has just a few counts. The CDR3 nucleotides are TGCGCCAGCAGCCAAAGTCCCCGGGGTGCAGATACGCAGTATTTT. Translated, it gives CASSQSPRGADTQYF. The chain recombines TRBV4-3 with TRBJ2-3, with D perhaps matching TRBD2 (5 bases). Trimming took 2 bases from V and 4 from J, leaving 13 bases between them. The CDR3 extends over 15 amino acids. In germline, CDR1 is LGHNA, CDR2 YSLEER.

The J gene is TRBJ1-1, the V gene TRBV6-2 or TRBV6-3; 7 nucleotides line up with TRBD1. The CDR3 sequence is 14 residues long. The germline CDR1 and CDR2 sequences are MNHEY and SVGEGT. The junction had 8 bases not matched to a gene; V was cut back by 7 bases and J by 3 bases. CDR3 in amino acids: CASNGDREDTEAFF. The CDR3, as DNA: TGTGCCAGCAATGGAGACAGGGAGGACACTGAAGCTTTCTTT.

CDR3 nucleotide sequence: TGCGCCAGCAGCCTCCAACTAGCGGGAAGCACAGATACGCAGTATTTT. It translates to CASSLQLAGSTDTQYF. The J gene is TRBJ2-3, the V gene TRBV4-1; 10 nucleotides align to TRBD2. Germline CDR1 MGHRA, CDR2 YSYEKL. The CDR3 is 16 residues long. The V gene end was trimmed by 4 bases and the J gene end by 0 bases; junction bases not matched to a gene: 4.

To note about this clonotype: One junction end disagrees with the germline gene, perhaps due to a read error. The V and J genes are TRBV2 and TRBJ2-7, with D perhaps matching TRBD1 or TRBD2 (5 bases each). This CDR3 comprises 15 residues. Germline lookup yields CDR1 SNHLY and CDR2 FYNNEI. This chain's CDR3 is CPSSARAGNSHEQYF. In DNA, the CDR3 is TGTCCCAGCAGCGCGCGGGCAGGGAATTCCCACGAGCAGTACTTC.

CDR3 bases: TGTGCCAGTAGTATAGGACAGGGGGCCGGGGAGCTGTTTTTT. Protein sequence: CASSIGQGAGELFF. V is TRBV19 and J is TRBJ2-2, with 9 bases aligning to TRBD1. Unmatched junction bases numbered 0, after V lost 1 base and J lost 6 bases. This CDR3 region has 14 residues. Germline V gene data show CDR1 as LNHDA and CDR2 as SQIVND (reference sequence).

This clonotype occurred a few times. V usage is TRBV5-6 and J usage is TRBJ2-1; no reliable D call. Trimming cost V 7 bases and J 9 bases, with 11 bases left between them. The germline CDR1 and CDR2 sequences are SGHDT and YYEEEE. The CDR3 spans 11 residues. The CDR3 nucleotides are TGTGCCAGCGCAGTCCGTGGTGAGCAGTTCTTC. Amino acids: CASAVRGEQFF.